The 26 T cell receptor beta chains below come from one sample, sequenced in a study of ipilimumab plus nivolumab after autologous stem cell transplantation. Assay: immunoSEQ multiplex PCR; the TCRdb copy retains only in-frame clones and omits some. Here the sample spans some 9,800 clones, 60% to 75% being singletons. This material consisted of PBMCs, taken in a trial of ipilimumab plus nivolumab as post-transplant consolidation. The receptor set was obtained from a female donor with multiple myeloma.

The V and J genes are TRBV28 and TRBJ1-4, with D possibly being TRBD1 (5 bases). The CDR3 totals 12 residues. In germline, CDR1 is MDHEN, CDR2 SYDVKM. Trimming left V 8 bases short and J 7 bases short, with 11 bases between. The CDR3 spells CASGAFTEKLFF. The DNA for the CDR3 is TGTGCCAGCGGGGCGTTTACTGAAAAACTGTTTTTT.

The chain links TRBV5-5 to TRBJ2-7; D gene unclear. V lost 1 base, J lost 3 bases, and 8 bases lay in between. Per the germline V gene, CDR1 is SGHKS and CDR2 is YYEKEE (reference sequence). The CDR3 is 13 amino acids. The CDR3 DNA sequence: TGTGCCAGCAGCTTGAACGCTGGCTACGAGCAGTACTTC. This sequence encodes CASSLNAGYEQYF.

The rearrangement uses TRBV29-1 and TRBJ1-1; 7 bases agree with TRBD1. This CDR3 has 16 residues. Germline values: CDR1 SQVTM, CDR2 ANQGSEA. Trimming took 6 bases from V and 5 from J; bases not matched to a gene: 18. The CDR3 DNA follows: TGCAGCGTCGATGGGCGGGAGGGGGCGACTTGGACTGAAGCTTTCTTT. Protein sequence: CSVDGREGATWTEAFF.

V and J are TRBV7-3 and TRBJ2-2, with D hard to call. Germline V lookup: CDR1 SGHTA, CDR2 FQGTGA. The CDR3 sequence is 15 residues long. V shed 0 bases and J shed 5 bases, with 10 bases lying between them. The CDR3 DNA reads TGTGCCAGCAGCTTAACAGCCCCGGCTACCGGGGAGCTGTTTTTT. Translating gives CASSLTAPATGELFF.

This chain joins TRBV7-6 and TRBJ2-5; 9 positions match TRBD1. The length of the CDR3 is 13 residues. V lost 6 bases and J lost 5; bases outside the gene matches: 4. Per the germline V gene, CDR1 is SGHVS and CDR2 is FNYEAQ. CDR3 nucleotides: TGTGCCAGCAGTTTGACAGGGGGGGAGACCCAGTACTTC. Residues: CASSLTGGETQYF.

CDR3 loop: CASSLKPPPTDTQYF. The CDR3 nucleotides read TGTGCCAGCAGCTTAAAACCACCACCCACAGATACGCAGTATTTT. The gene calls are TRBV7-3 and TRBJ2-3; D is unclear. V shed 1 base and J shed 2 bases, with 10 bases lying between them. The CDR3 contains 15 residues. The germline CDR1 and CDR2 sequences are SGHTA and FQGTGA.

The gene calls are TRBV28 and TRBJ2-2; 11 bases line up with TRBD1. Trimming cost V 2 bases and J 5 bases; bases outside gene matches: 4. The CDR3 spans 16 residues. Germline V gene sequence: CDR1 MDHEN, CDR2 SYDVKM. CDR3: CASSLNGQGATGELFF. The CDR3 coding sequence is TGTGCCAGCAGTTTAAACGGACAGGGGGCTACCGGGGAGCTGTTTTTT.

A word on this clone: A read error may be the cause here, since a much bigger clone is one base away. In the same sample, other DNA sequences code for this CDR3. This chain links TRBV27 with TRBJ2-1; D ambiguous. Trimming removed 3 bases at V and 5 bases at J, with 5 bases between. Germline V lookup: CDR1 MNHEY, CDR2 SMNVEV (reference sequence). There are 12 residues in the CDR3. The CDR3, as DNA: TGTGCCAGCAGTTTCCCGAACAATGAGCAGTTCTTC. This codes for CASSFPNNEQFF.

The rearrangement links TRBV7-8 to TRBJ1-2; no reliable D call. Germline CDR1 SGHVS, CDR2 FQNEAQ. Trimming removed 1 base from V and 1 base from J, with 7 bases in between. The CDR3 has 14 residues. CDR3 region: CASSLDLVNYGYTF. The DNA of the CDR3 is TGTGCCAGCAGCTTAGATCTGGTTAACTATGGCTACACCTTC.

This clone was counted a few times. The V gene is TRBV11-1, the J gene TRBJ1-2, with D unresolved. This CDR3 has 12 residues. V was shortened by 1 base and J by 13 bases, with 13 bases between the two germline ends. CDR1 SGHAT and CDR2 FQDESV come from the germline V gene (reference sequence). The CDR3 DNA reads TGTGCCAGCAGCTTAGAACATATTGGATTCACCTTC. This gives the protein CASSLEHIGFTF.

This clone showed up just once. The V and J genes are TRBV6-5 and TRBJ1-1, with 8 nucleotides matching TRBD1. CDR3 length: 16 residues. After removal of 2 bases from V and 4 bases from J, the junction contained 9 bases not matched to a gene. The germline gives CDR1 MNHEY, CDR2 SVGAGI. CDR3 coding DNA: TGTGCCAGCAGTTACCTCCCAGGGGGCTTGATCACTGAAGCTTTCTTT. It specifies CASSYLPGGLITEAFF.

The V and J genes are TRBV11-2 and TRBJ2-1; D is unclear. V was clipped by 2 bases and J by 8 bases, with 16 bases between them. Germline V gene lookup returns CDR1 SGHAT and CDR2 FQNNGV. The CDR3 spans 15 residues. CDR3 in DNA: TGTGCCAGCAGCTTATTAATTCGAGCCGTGGATGAGCAGTTCTTC. Its translation: CASSLLIRAVDEQFF.

The V call is TRBV19, the J call TRBJ2-7; 9 nucleotides agree with TRBD2. Germline lookup yields CDR1 LNHDA and CDR2 SQIVND (reference sequence). The junction had 6 bases not matched to a gene; V was cut back by 0 bases and J by 6 bases. There are 15 residues in the CDR3. The CDR3 coding sequence is TGTGCCAGTAGTATAGACGTAGCGGGAGAGGTCGAGCAGTACTTC. It yields the protein CASSIDVAGEVEQYF.

Only a few counts were recorded for this clone. The same CDR3 is also encoded by other DNA sequences in this sample. The V call is TRBV11-2, the J call TRBJ1-5; 7 bases are a match to TRBD1. The CDR3 spans 14 residues. Germline CDR1 and CDR2: SGHAT and FQNNGV. V lost 6 bases, J lost 3 bases, and 5 bases stayed unmatched. CDR3 DNA: TGTGCCAGCAGTCCCGGGACAGCCAATCAGCCCCAGCATTTT. Amino acid sequence: CASSPGTANQPQHF.

This clone appeared a single time. The chain couples TRBV7-9 to TRBJ2-1; D is perhaps TRBD1 or TRBD2 (6 bases each). V lost 5 bases, J lost 15 bases, and 17 bases lay in between. The CDR3 covers 12 residues. Germline V gives CDR1 SEHNR, CDR2 FQNEAQ (reference sequence). For the CDR3, the DNA is TGTGCCAGCAGCCCCCTGGGGGGCCGGTGGTTCTTC. It specifies CASSPLGGRWFF.

The count of this clone is one. The chain carries TRBV28 and TRBJ2-2, with 10 bases identical to TRBD2. This CDR3 contains 15 residues. The junction had 3 bases not matched to a gene; V was cut back by 2 bases and J by 6 bases. The V gene's germline CDR1 is MDHEN and CDR2 SYDVKM. The CDR3 DNA sequence: TGTGCCAGCAGTTTACCCGGGACTAGCGCCGGGGAGCTGTTTTTT. Protein: CASSLPGTSAGELFF.

The J gene is TRBJ2-1, the V gene TRBV15; 7 bases map to TRBD1. Germline CDR1 is LNHNV and CDR2 is YYDKDF (reference sequence). The CDR3 has 18 residues. Germline trimming cut 5 bases from V and 0 bases from J; bases unmatched to any gene: 13. The DNA for the CDR3 is TGTGCCACCAGCCGCGCGACAGGGACAATCCTCTCCTACAATGAGCAGTTCTTC. Protein product: CATSRATGTILSYNEQFF.

This clone was seen only once. The CDR3 reads CASSPTGLNEKLFF. CDR3 DNA: TGTGCCAGCAGCCCGACAGGCCTAAATGAAAAACTGTTTTTT. V usage is TRBV27 and J usage is TRBJ1-4, with D perhaps TRBD1 (6 bases). The CDR3 runs to 14 residues. CDR1 is MNHEY and CDR2 is SMNVEV in the germline V gene (reference sequence). V was shortened by 6 bases and J by 5 bases, with 13 bases between the two germline ends.

V gene TRBV29-1 combines with J gene TRBJ1-3; D gene uncertain. This CDR3 region has 13 residues. V was clipped by 5 bases and J by 0 bases, with 8 bases between them. Germline loops: CDR1 SQVTM, CDR2 ANQGSEA. The CDR3 protein is CSVTSDSGNTIYF. CDR3 sequence (DNA): TGCAGCGTTACGTCGGACTCTGGAAACACCATATATTTT.

This clone was counted between two and nine times. This chain connects TRBV28 to TRBJ1-2; 12 bases fit TRBD1. Germline CDR1 is MDHEN and CDR2 is SYDVKM. Unmatched junction bases numbered 3, after V lost 3 bases and J lost 4 bases. This CDR3 comprises 15 residues. CDR3 amino acids: CASSFGTGGAYGYTF. The CDR3 nucleotides are TGTGCCAGCAGTTTCGGGACAGGGGGCGCCTATGGCTACACCTTC.

This clone was counted once. This chain connects TRBV29-1 to TRBJ2-5; tentative D call: TRBD1 (5 bases). CDR1 is SQVTM, CDR2 ANQGSEA, per germline. The CDR3 has 14 amino acids. V lost 3 bases and J 5 bases, leaving 16 bases between the germline ends. The CDR3 here is CSVDDPGWSETQYF. CDR3 sequence (DNA): TGCAGCGTTGATGATCCAGGGTGGTCGGAGACCCAGTACTTC.

V is TRBV10-1 and J is TRBJ2-7; TRBD2 is a possible D gene (6 bases). Trimming shortened V by 4 bases and J by 2 bases, and 6 bases separated the two germline ends. Germline loops: CDR1 WNHNN, CDR2 SYGVQD (reference sequence). The CDR3 is 12 residues long. The CDR3 protein is CASSAGAYEQYF. CDR3 DNA sequence: TGCGCCAGCAGTGCGGGAGCCTACGAGCAGTACTTC.

The chain uses TRBV27 and TRBJ1-3; the D is unclear. The CDR3 spans 14 residues. In germline, CDR1 is MNHEY, CDR2 SMNVEV (reference sequence). V was shortened by 5 bases and J by 4 bases, with 12 bases between the two germline ends. The CDR3 DNA is TGTGCCAGCAGTGGTTCCGGGCAGGGAAACACCATATATTTT. It codes for CASSGSGQGNTIYF.

The chain couples TRBV7-2 to TRBJ2-7; D possibly corresponds to TRBD1 (6 bases). V lost 5 bases, J lost 6 bases, and 11 bases lay in between. The CDR3 length is 12 residues. Looked up from germline, CDR1 is SGHTA and CDR2 is FQGNSA. DNA for the CDR3: TGTGCCAGCAGCCCATCAGGGGTCGAGCAGTACTTC. Encoded protein: CASSPSGVEQYF.

About this clone itself: The DNA is left out, because the CDR3 cannot be placed on it with certainty; the CDR3 is given as TCRdb lists it. This chain links TRBV9 with TRBJ2-5; the D call in the table, TRBD2, was not verified against the DNA. The germline V gene encodes CDR1 SGDLS and CDR2 YYNGEE. Both ends counted, the CDR3 spans 15 residues. CDR3 sequence: CASSWDGSFLETQYF.

V and J are TRBV27 and TRBJ2-1; D might be TRBD1 (5 bases). V shed 1 base and J shed 5 bases, with 9 bases lying between them. The CDR3 loop spans 14 amino acids. Germline CDR1 and CDR2: MNHEY and SMNVEV (reference sequence). The CDR3 DNA sequence: TGTGCCAGCAGTTTATATCCAGGGCACAATGAGCAGTTCTTC. Protein: CASSLYPGHNEQFF.